This T cell receptor beta chain came from a study of blood T cell repertoires in COVID-19. The overall study: Nucleic acid was either cDNA or gDNA, and it came from T cells, B-cell-depleted T cells, or PBMCs.

After removal of 3 bases from V and 9 bases from J, the junction contained 8 bases not matched to a gene. Germline CDR1 and CDR2: LNHDA and SQIVND (reference sequence). This CDR3 region has 14 residues. Libraries were prepared by immunoSEQ multiplex PCR; TCRdb keeps only in-frame clonotypes and omits some of them. The sample holds about 240,000 clones, 81% seen once. Those enrolled in Seattle joined during active infection and were followed longitudinally afterward. This TCR was sampled from a woman older than 75 with COVID-19, enrolled during active disease. This chain connects TRBV19 to TRBJ2-1; 7 bases line up with TRBD2. What was sequenced was peripheral blood. This CDR3 reads CASSIMGPGGEQFF. Here the CDR3 DNA reads TGTGCCAGTAGTATTATGGGGCCGGGGGGTGAGCAGTTCTTC.